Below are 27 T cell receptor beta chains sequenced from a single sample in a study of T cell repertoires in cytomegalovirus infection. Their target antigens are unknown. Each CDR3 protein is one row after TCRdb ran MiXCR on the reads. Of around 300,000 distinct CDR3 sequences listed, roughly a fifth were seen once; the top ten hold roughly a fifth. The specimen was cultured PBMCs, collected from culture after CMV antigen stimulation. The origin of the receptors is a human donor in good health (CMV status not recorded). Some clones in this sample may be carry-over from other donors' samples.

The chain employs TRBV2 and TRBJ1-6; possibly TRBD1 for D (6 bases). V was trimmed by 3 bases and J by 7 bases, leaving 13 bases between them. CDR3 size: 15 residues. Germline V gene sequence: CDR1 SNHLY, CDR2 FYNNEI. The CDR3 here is CASSDLRTENSPLHF. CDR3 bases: TGTGCCAGCAGTGATTTGAGGACAGAGAATTCACCCCTCCACTTT.

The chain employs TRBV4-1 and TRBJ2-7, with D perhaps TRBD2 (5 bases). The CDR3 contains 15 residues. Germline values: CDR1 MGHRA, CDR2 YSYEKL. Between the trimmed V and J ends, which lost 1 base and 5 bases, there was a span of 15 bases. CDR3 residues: CASSQGPGTVDEQYF. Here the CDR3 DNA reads TGCGCCAGCAGCCAAGGACCGGGAACCGTTGACGAGCAGTACTTC.

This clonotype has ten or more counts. The CDR3 loop reads CASSSDGGIADTQYF. The CDR3 DNA reads TGTGCCAGCAGCTCAGACGGGGGCATTGCAGATACGCAGTATTTT. This chain connects TRBV7-2 to TRBJ2-3, with D perhaps assigned TRBD1 or TRBD2 (6 bases each). CDR1 and CDR2 from the germline V gene are SGHTA and FQGNSA. Trimming left V 4 bases short and J 4 bases short, with 15 bases between. The CDR3 spans 15 residues.

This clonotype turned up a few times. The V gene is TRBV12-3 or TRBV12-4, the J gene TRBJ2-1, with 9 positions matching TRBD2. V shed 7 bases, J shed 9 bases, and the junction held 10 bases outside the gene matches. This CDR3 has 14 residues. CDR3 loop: CASTPSGATPEQFF. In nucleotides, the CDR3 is TGTGCCAGCACACCTAGCGGGGCAACGCCTGAGCAGTTCTTC.

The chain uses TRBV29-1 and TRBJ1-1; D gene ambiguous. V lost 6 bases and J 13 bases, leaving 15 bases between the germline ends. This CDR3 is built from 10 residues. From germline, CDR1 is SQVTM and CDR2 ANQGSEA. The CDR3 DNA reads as TGCAGCGTCCGGGGTGAGGCGTATTTCTTT. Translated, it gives CSVRGEAYFF. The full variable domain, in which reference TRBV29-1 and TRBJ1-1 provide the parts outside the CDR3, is SAVISQKPSRDICQRGTSLTIQCQVDSQVTMMFWYRQQPGQSLTLIATANQGSEATYESGFVIDKFPISRPNLTFSTLTVSNMSPEDSSIYLCSVRGEAYFFGQGTRLTVV.

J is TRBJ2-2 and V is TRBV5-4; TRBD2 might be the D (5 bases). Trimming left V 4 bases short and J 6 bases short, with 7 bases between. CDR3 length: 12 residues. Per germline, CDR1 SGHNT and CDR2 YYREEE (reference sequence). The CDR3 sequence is CASSEGPGELFF. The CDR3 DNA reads TGTGCCAGCAGCGAGGGCCCCGGGGAGCTGTTTTTT.

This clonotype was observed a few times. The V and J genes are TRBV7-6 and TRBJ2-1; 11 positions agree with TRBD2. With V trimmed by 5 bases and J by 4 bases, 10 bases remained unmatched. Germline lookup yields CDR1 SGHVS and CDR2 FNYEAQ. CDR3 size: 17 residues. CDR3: CASSRPGASGGYNEQFF. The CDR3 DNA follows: TGTGCCAGCAGCCGACCGGGGGCTAGCGGGGGGTACAATGAGCAGTTCTTC.

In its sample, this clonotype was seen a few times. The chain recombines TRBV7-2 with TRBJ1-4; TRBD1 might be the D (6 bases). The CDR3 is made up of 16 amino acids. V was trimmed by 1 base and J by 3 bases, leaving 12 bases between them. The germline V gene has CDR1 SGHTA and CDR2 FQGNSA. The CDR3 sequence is CASSLGRGQSNEKLFF. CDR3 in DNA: TGTGCCAGCAGCTTAGGTCGTGGACAGTCTAATGAAAAACTGTTTTTT. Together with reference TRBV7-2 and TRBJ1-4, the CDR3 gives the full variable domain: GAGVSQSPSNKVTEKGKDVELRCDPISGHTALYWYRQSLGQGLEFLIYFQGNSAPDKSGLPSDRFSAERTGGSVSTLTIQRTQQEDSAVYLCASSLGRGQSNEKLFFGSGTQLSVL.

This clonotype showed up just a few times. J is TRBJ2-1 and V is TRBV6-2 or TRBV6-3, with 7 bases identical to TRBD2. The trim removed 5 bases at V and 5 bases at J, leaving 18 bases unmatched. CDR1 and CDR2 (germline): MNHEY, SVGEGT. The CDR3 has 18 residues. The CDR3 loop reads CASSPIAPNLAVDNEQFF. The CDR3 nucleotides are TGTGCCAGCAGTCCCATAGCCCCCAACCTAGCGGTAGACAATGAGCAGTTCTTC.

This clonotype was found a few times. CDR3 coding DNA: TGCGCCAGCAGCCAGGTAGTAGGGGCTTCAGGAGCTTTCTTT. Protein sequence: CASSQVVGASGAFF. J is TRBJ1-1 and V is TRBV4-1; TRBD1 is a possible D gene (5 bases). The length of the CDR3 is 14 residues. Trimming removed 3 bases at V and 10 bases at J, with 18 bases between. Germline CDR1 and CDR2: MGHRA and YSYEKL.

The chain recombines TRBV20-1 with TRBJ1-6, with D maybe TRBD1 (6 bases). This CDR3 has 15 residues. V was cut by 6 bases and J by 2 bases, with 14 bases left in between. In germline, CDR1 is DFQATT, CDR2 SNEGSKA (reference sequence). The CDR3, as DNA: TGCAGTGCGAGACGGGGGGCCACCTATAATTCACCCCTCCACTTT. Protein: CSARRGATYNSPLHF.

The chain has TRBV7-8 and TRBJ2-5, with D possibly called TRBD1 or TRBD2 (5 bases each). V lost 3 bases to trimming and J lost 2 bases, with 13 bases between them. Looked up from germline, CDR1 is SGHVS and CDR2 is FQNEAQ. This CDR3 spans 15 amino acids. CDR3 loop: CASSFGAGAQETQYF. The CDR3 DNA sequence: TGTGCCAGCAGCTTTGGGGCCGGGGCTCAAGAGACCCAGTACTTC.

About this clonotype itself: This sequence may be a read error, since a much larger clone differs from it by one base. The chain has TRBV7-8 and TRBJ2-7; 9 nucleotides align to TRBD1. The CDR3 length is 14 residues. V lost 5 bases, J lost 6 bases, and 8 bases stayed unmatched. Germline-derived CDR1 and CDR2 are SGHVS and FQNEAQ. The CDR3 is CASSPRDRVCEQYF. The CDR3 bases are TGTGCCAGCAGCCCGCGGGACAGGGTCTGCGAGCAGTACTTC.

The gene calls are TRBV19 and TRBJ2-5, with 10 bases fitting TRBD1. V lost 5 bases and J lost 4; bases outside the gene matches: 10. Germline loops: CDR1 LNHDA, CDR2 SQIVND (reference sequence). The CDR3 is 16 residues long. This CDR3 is CASSADRGLGIETQYF. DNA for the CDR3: TGTGCCAGTAGTGCAGACAGGGGGCTAGGAATAGAGACCCAGTACTTC.

Written as DNA, the CDR3 is TGTGCCAGCTCACCACACCCTAGGGGAGCCCCCTATGGCTACACCTTC. The encoded protein is CASSPHPRGAPYGYTF. The chain links TRBV18 to TRBJ1-2; TRBD1 is a possible D gene (5 bases). The CDR3 runs to 16 residues. Germline CDR1 reads KGHSH; CDR2 reads LQKENI. V lost 1 base and J lost 4, with 16 bases in between.

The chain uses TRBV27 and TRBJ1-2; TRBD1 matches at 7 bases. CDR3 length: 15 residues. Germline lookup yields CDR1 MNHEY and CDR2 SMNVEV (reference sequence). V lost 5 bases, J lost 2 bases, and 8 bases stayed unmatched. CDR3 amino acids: CASSPSRDRNYGYTF. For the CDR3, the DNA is TGTGCCAGCAGTCCCTCCCGGGACAGAAACTATGGCTACACCTTC.

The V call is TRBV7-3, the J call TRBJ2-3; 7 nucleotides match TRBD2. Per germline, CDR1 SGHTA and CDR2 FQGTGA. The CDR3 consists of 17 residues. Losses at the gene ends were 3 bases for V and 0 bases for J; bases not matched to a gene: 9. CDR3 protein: CASSLTPGGLSTDTQYF. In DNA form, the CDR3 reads TGTGCCAGCAGCTTGACGCCGGGGGGACTCAGCACAGATACGCAGTATTTT.

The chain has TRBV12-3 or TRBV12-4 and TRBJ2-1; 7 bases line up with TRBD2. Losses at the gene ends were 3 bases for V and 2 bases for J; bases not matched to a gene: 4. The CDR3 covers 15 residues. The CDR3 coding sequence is TGTGCCAGCAGTTTCGCGGCGGGAGCCTACAATGAGCAGTTCTTC. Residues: CASSFAAGAYNEQFF.

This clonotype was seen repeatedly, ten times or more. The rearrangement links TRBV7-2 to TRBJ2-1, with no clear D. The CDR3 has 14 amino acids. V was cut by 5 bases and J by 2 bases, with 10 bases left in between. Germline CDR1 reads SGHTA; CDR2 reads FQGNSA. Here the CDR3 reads CASSPDLAYNEQFF. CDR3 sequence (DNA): TGTGCCAGCAGCCCGGACCTAGCCTACAATGAGCAGTTCTTC. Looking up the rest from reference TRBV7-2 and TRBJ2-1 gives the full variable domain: GAGVSQSPSNKVTEKGKDVELRCDPISGHTALYWYRQSLGQGLEFLIYFQGNSAPDKSGLPSDRFSAERTGGSVSTLTIQRTQQEDSAVYLCASSPDLAYNEQFFGPGTRLTVL.

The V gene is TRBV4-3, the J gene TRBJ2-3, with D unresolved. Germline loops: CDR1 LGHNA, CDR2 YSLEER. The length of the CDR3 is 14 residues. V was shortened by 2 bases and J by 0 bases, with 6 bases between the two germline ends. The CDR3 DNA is TGCGCCAGCAGCCAAAGTCTCAGCACAGATACGCAGTATTTT. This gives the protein CASSQSLSTDTQYF.

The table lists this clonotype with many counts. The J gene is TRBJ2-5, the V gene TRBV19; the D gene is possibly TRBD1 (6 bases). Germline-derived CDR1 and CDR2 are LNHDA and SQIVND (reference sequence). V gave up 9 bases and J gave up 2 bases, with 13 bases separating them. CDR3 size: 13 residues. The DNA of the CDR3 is TGTGCCAGCAACAGGGTGGGGCAAGAGACCCAGTACTTC. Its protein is CASNRVGQETQYF. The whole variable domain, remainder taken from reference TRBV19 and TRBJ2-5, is DGGITQSPKYLFRKEGQNVTLSCEQNLNHDAMYWYRQDPGQGLRLIYYSQIVNDFQKGDIAEGYSVSREKKESFPLTVTSAQKNPTAFYLCASNRVGQETQYFGPGTRLLVL.

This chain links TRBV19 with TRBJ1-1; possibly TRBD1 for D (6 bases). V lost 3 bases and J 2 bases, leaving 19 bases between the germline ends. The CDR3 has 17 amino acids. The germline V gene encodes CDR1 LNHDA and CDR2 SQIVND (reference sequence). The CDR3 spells CASSMTRGGYLNTEAFF. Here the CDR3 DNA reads TGTGCCAGTAGTATGACTCGGGGGGGCTACCTTAACACTGAAGCTTTCTTT.

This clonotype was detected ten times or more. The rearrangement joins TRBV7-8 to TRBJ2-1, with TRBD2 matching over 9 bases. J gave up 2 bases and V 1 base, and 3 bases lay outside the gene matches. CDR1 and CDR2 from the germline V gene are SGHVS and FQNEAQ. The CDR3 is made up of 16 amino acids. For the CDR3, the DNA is TGTGCCAGCAGCTTAGTAACTAGCGGGCCCTACAATGAGCAGTTCTTC. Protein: CASSLVTSGPYNEQFF.

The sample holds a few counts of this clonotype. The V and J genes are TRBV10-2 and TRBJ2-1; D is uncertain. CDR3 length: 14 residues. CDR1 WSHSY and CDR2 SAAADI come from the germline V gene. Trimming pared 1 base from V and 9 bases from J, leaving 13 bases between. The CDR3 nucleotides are TGCGCCAGCAGTGAGTTACCCATAGCCGGTGAGCAGTTCTTC. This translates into CASSELPIAGEQFF.

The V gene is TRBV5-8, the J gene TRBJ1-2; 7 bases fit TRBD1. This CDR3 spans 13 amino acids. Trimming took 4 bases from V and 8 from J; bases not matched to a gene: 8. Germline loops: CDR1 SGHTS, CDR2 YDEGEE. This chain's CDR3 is CASSTGTVIGYTF. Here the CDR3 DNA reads TGTGCCAGCAGCACCGGGACAGTGATAGGCTACACCTTC. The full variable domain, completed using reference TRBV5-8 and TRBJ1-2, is EAGVTQSPTHLIKTRGQQATLRCSPISGHTSVYWYQQALGLGLQFLLWYDEGEERNRGNFPPRFSGRQFPNYSSELNVNALELEDSALYLCASSTGTVIGYTFGSGTRLTVV.

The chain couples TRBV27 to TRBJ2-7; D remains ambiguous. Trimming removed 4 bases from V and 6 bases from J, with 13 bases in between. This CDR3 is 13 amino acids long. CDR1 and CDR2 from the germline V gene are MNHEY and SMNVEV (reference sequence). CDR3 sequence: CASSSSRRSEQYV. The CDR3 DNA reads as TGTGCCAGCAGTTCCTCGAGACGGTCCGAGCAGTACGTC.

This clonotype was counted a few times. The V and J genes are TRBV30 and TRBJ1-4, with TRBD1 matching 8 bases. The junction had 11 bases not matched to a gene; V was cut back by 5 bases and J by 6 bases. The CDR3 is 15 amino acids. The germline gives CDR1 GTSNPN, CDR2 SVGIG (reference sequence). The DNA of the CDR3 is TGTGCCTGGTTAAAAAAAACAGGGGGTCATGAAAAACTGTTTTTT. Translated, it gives CAWLKKTGGHEKLFF. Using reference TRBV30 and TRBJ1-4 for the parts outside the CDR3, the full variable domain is SQTIHQWPATLVQPVGSPLSLECTVEGTSNPNLYWYRQAAGRGLQLLFYSVGIGQISSEVPQNLSASRPQDRQFILSSKKLLLSDSGFYLCAWLKKTGGHEKLFFGSGTQLSVL.